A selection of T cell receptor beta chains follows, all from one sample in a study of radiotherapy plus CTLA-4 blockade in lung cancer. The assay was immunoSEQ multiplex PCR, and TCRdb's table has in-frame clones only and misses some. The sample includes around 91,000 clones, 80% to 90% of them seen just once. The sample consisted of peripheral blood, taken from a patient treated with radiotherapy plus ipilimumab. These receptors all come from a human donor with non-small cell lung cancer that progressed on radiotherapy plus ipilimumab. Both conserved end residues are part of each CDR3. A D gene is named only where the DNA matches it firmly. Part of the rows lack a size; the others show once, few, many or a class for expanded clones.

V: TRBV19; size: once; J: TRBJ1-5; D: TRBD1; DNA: TGTGCCAGTACCTTCACAGGGGGTGGGAATCAGCCCCAGCATTTT; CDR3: CASTFTGGGNQPQHF
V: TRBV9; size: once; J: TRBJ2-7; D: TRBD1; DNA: TGTGCCAGCGGCCCTTTCGGACAGGGGACTCCGACCTACGAGCAGTACTTC; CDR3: CASGPFGQGTPTYEQYF
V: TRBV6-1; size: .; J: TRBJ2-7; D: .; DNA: TGTGCCAGCAGTGAATTGCTCAGGGGCATCTCGGAGCAGTACTTC; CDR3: CASSELLRGISEQYF
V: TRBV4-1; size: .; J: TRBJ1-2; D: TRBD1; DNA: TGCGCCAGCAGCCAAGTAGTATCCGGGACAGGGGGTAGAGGCTACACCTTC; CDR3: CASSQVVSGTGGRGYTF
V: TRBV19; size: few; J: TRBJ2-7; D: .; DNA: TGTGCCAGTAGCGGGATAACCTACGAGCAGTACTTC; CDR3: CASSGITYEQYF
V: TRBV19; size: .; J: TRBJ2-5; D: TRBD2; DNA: TGTGCCAGTAGTATTAGCGGGAGCCCCCAAGAGACCCAGTACTTC; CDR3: CASSISGSPQETQYF
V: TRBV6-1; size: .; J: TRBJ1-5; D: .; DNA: TGTGCCAGCAGTAGAGTCAGGGGTACTCAGCCCCAGCATTTT; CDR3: CASSRVRGTQPQHF
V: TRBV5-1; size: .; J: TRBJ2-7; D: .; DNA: TGCGCCAGCAGCTTGGAGCCTAAAGTAAACGAGCAGTACTTC; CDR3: CASSLEPKVNEQYF
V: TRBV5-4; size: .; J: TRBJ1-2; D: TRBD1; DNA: TGTGCCAGCAGCCCCGGGTGGGGACAGGGAAACTATGGCTACACCTTC; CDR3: CASSPGWGQGNYGYTF
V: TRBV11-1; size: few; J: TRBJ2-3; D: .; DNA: TGTGCCAGCAGCCCCCCGACTAGGCCAGATACGCAGTATTTT; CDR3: CASSPPTRPDTQYF
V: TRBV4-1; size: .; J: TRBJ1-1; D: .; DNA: TGCGCCAGCAGCCAAGGATCCGGGGGCGGGAACACTGAAGCTTTCTTT; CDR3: CASSQGSGGGNTEAFF
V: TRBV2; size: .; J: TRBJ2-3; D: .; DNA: TGTGCCAGCAGTGAGGGCAGGTTCTCCACCGATACGCAGTATTTT; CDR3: CASSEGRFSTDTQYF
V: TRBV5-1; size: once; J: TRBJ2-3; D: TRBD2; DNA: TGCGCCAGCAGCTTGGGACTAGCGGGAGGGGCTAGCACAGATACGCAGTATTTT; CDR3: CASSLGLAGGASTDTQYF
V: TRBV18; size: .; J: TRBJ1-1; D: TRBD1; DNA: TGTGCCAGCTCACCGACAGGGGGCACTGAAGCTTTCTTT; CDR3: CASSPTGGTEAFF
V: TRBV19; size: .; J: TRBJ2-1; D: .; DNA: TGTGCCAGTAGTAGTGGAAGGTGGCCTTACAATGAGCAGTTCTTC; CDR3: CASSSGRWPYNEQFF
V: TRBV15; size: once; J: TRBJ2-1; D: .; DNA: TGTGCCACCAGCAGAGGACAGAGCTCCTACAATGAGCAGTTCTTC; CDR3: CATSRGQSSYNEQFF
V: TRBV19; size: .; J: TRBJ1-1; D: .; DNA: TGTGCCAGTAAAAATCAGGGATTGAACACTGAAGCTTTCTTT; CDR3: CASKNQGLNTEAFF
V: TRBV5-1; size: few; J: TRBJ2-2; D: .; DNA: TGCGCCAGCAGCTTGCCCTCCGGGGAGCTGTTTTTT; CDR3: CASSLPSGELFF
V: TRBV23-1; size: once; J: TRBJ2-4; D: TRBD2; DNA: TGCGCCAGCAGTCAGTGGCGGGGGGGTCCCAAAAACATTCAGTACTTC; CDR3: CASSQWRGGPKNIQYF
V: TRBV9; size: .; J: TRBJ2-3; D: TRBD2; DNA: TGTGCCAGCAGCGTTTGGACTAGCGATACAGATACGCAGTATTTT; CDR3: CASSVWTSDTDTQYF
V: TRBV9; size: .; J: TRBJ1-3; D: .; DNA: TGTGCCAGCAGCGTAGTTGCAGGGTGGGGATCTGGAAACACCATATATTTT; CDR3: CASSVVAGWGSGNTIYF
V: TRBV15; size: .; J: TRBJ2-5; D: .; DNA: TGTGCCACCAGCAGAGAGCTAGAGACCCAGTACTTC; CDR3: CATSRELETQYF
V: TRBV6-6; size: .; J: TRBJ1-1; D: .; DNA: TGTGCCAGCAGCCCTGGCTTACTTGAAGCTTTCTTT; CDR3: CASSPGLLEAFF
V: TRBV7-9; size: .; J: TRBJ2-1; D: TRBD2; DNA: TGTGCCAGCAGCTTAGTTCTTAGCGGGAGCAGTAATGAGCAGTTCTTC; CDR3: CASSLVLSGSSNEQFF
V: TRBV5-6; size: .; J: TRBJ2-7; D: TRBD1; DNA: TGTGCCAGCAGCCCGGGACAGGGGGACGAGCAGTACTTC; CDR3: CASSPGQGDEQYF
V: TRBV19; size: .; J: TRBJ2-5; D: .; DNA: TGTGCCAGTAGTATAGATGGGGGGGAGACCCAGTACTTC; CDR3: CASSIDGGETQYF
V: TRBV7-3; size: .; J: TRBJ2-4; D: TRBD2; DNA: TGTGCCAGCAGCCCCGGCGGGGGGGCCAAAAACATTCAGTACTTC; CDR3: CASSPGGGAKNIQYF
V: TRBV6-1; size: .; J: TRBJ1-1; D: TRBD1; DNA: TGTGCCAGCAGTGAAACCCGGACAGGGGGCACTGAAGCTTTCTTT; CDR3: CASSETRTGGTEAFF
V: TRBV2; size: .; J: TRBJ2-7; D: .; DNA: TGTGCCAGCAGTGAAGGAGGCCAGGGGTTCGAGCAGTACTTC; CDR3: CASSEGGQGFEQYF
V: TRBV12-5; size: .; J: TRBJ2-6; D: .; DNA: TGTGCTAGCTGCCTCTGGAGCTCTGGGGCCAACGTCCTGACTTTC; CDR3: CASCLWSSGANVLTF
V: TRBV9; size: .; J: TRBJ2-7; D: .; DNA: TGTGCCAGCAGCGTAGTTCAGGGGGGAGAGCAGTACTTC; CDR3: CASSVVQGGEQYF
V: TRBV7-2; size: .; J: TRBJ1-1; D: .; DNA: TGTGCCAGCAGCTTAAACGTCCAGGCTGGGTACACTGAAGCTTTCTTT; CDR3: CASSLNVQAGYTEAFF
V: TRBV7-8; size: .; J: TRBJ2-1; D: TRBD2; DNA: TGTGCCAGCAGCTCTCCAAATAGGGCTAGCGGTTACAATGAGCAGTTCTTC; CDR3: CASSSPNRASGYNEQFF
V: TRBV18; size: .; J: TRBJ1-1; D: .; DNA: TGTGCCAGCTCAGAGCAACACACTGAAGCTTTCTTT; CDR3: CASSEQHTEAFF
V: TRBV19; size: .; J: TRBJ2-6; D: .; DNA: TGTGCCAGTAAAACAGACTCTGGGGCCAACGTCCTGACTTTC; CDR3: CASKTDSGANVLTF
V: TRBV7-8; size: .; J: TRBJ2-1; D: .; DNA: TGTGCCAGCAGCTTAGTTAGGGCCGGCAATGAGCAGTTCTTC; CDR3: CASSLVRAGNEQFF
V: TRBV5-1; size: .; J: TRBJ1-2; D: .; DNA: TGCGCCAGCAGCTTGGAAACAGGGACCTATGGCTACACCTTC; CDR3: CASSLETGTYGYTF
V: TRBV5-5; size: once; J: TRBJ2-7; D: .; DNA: TGCGCCAGCAGCCAAGACCGTGGCCGGGCCTACGAGCAGTACTTC; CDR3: CASSQDRGRAYEQYF
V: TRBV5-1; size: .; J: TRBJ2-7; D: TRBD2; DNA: TGCGCCAGCAGCTCCGGACTAGCGGGAGTGTTTGAGCAGTACTTC; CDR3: CASSSGLAGVFEQYF
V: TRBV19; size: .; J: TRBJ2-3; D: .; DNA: TGTGCCAGCCCAGACCTTACGCAGTATTTT; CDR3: CASPDLTQYF
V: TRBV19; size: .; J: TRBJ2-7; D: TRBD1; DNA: TGTGCCAGTAGTGACAGGGAGAGGGCCTACGAGCAGTACTTC; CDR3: CASSDRERAYEQYF
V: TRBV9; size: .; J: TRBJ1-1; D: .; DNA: TGTGCCAGCAGCGTACGAATGAACACTGAAGCTTTCTTT; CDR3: CASSVRMNTEAFF
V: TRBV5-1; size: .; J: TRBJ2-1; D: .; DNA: TGCGCCAGCAGCTTGGCCAGGACGGGAGAGAGCTCCTACAATGAGCAGTTCTTC; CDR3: CASSLARTGESSYNEQFF
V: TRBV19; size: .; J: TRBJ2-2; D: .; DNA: TGTGCCAGTAAAGGTAGACAGGTGTTCGGGGAGCTGTTTTTT; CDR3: CASKGRQVFGELFF
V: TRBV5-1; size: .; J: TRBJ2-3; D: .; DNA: TGCGCCAGCAGCTTAAGAGCTAGTTCGGGTCGGGGAGATACGCAGTATTTT; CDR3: CASSLRASSGRGDTQYF
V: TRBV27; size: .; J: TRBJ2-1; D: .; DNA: TGTGCCAGCAGTTTATCAGGCAGAAACAATGAGCAGTTCTTC; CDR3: CASSLSGRNNEQFF
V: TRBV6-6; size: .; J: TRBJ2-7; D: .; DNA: TGTGCCAGCAGAGAAATGCAGGGATACGAGCAGTACTTC; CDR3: CASREMQGYEQYF
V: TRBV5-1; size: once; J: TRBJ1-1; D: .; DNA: TGCGCCAGCAGCACGCTTCAGGGGAGTACTGAAGCTTTCTTT; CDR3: CASSTLQGSTEAFF
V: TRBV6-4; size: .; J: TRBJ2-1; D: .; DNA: TGTGCCAGCAGTGACACCAGGAGGGGCCTTTACAATGAGCAGTTCTTC; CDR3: CASSDTRRGLYNEQFF
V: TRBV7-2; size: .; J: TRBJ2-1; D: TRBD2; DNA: TGTGCCAGCAGCTTCAGCGGGAGGTTGGCAGGTGAGCAGTTCTTC; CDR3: CASSFSGRLAGEQFF
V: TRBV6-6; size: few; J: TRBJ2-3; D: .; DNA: TGTGCCAGCAGTTACCCCCAGGTACCTGATACGCAGTATTTT; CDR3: CASSYPQVPDTQYF
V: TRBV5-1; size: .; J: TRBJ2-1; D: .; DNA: TGCGCCAGCAGCTTGGCCGTCAATGAGCAGTTCTTC; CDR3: CASSLAVNEQFF
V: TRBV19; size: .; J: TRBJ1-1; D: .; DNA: TGTGCCAGTAGTGTTGCGGGGGGCCGGCACACTGAAGCTTTCTTT; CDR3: CASSVAGGRHTEAFF
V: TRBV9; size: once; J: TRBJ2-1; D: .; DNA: TGTGCCAGCAGCCCCCAGCGGGTTTCGTCCAATGAGCAGTTCTTC; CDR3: CASSPQRVSSNEQFF
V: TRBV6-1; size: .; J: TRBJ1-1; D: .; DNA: TGTGCCAGCAGGGACGGCTTCATGAACACTGAAGCTTTCTTT; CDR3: CASRDGFMNTEAFF
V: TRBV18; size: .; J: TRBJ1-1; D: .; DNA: TGTGCCAGCTCAAACGCGGCGAACACTGAAGCTTTCTTT; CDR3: CASSNAANTEAFF
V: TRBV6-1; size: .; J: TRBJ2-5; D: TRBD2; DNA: TGTGCCAGCAGTGCCCCGGGGCTAGCGGGACCCCAAGAGACCCAGTACTTC; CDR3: CASSAPGLAGPQETQYF
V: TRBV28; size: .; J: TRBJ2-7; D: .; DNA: TGTGCCAGCAGTTTTTCCCGCAGTTTGGGGCGAGAAAACTACGAGCAGTACTTC; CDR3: CASSFSRSLGRENYEQYF
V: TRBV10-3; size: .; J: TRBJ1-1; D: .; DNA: TGTGCCATCAGTGCAGGGGACACTGAAGCTTTCTTT; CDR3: CAISAGDTEAFF